These T cell receptor beta chains were read from a single sample in a study of lymphopenia after photon versus proton radiotherapy. Method: immunoSEQ multiplex PCR; TCRdb's copy keeps in-frame clones and lacks some. This sample has 55,000 to 70,000 clones, with about nine tenths found just once. Sample: peripheral blood, taken from a patient treated with photon-based radiotherapy. The receptors derive from a woman between 35 and 50 years old with cholangiocarcinoma. The CDR3 runs from the conserved cysteine through the conserved F or W. A D gene is named only where the DNA matches it firmly. Size is stated for part of the rows, as once, few or many counts, or as a class when the clone is expanded.

>.|once|TRBJ2-7|TRBV2
TGTGCCAGCAGTGAAGGGACAGTTCTAAGGTACTTC
CASSEGTVLRYF
>TRBD1|once|TRBJ2-2|TRBV19
TGTGCCAGTCGGAGGACAGGGGCGGGCGGGGAGCTGTTTTTT
CASRRTGAGGELFF
>.|.|TRBJ2-6|TRBV27
TGTGCCAGCAGTTCTCTGGGGGCGTCTGGGGCCAACGTCCTGACTTTC
CASSSLGASGANVLTF
>TRBD1|.|TRBJ2-5|TRBV10-2
TGCGCCAGCAGTGAGTCGACAGGGTGGGGTCTCGGGTGGGAGACCCAGTACTTC
CASSESTGWGLGWETQYF
>.|.|TRBJ1-4|TRBV5-1
TGCGCCAGCGGGAGTGGCGGGACAACTAATGAAAAACTGTTTTTT
CASGSGGTTNEKLFF
>.|.|TRBJ2-3|TRBV4-3
TGCGCCAGCAGCCAAGTAGGTGGTGGGGCTACGCAGTATTTT
CASSQVGGGATQYF
>.|.|TRBJ2-7|TRBV19
TGTGCCAGTAGCCTCAACCCCGGGTCGGGCGAGCAGTACTTC
CASSLNPGSGEQYF
>TRBD1|few|TRBJ1-6|TRBV30
TGTGCCTGGAGTTACCTCGGGACAGGGGGTTTAACCCTCCACTTT
CAWSYLGTGGLTLHF
>.|.|TRBJ1-1|TRBV28
TGTGCCAGCCTCTTCCGTGTTTCGATGAACACTGAAGCTTTCTTT
CASLFRVSMNTEAFF
>.|.|TRBJ1-1|TRBV5-1
TGCGCCAGCAGCTTGGCCAAGGCGAACACTGAAGCTTTCTTT
CASSLAKANTEAFF
>TRBD1|.|TRBJ1-1|TRBV4-3
TGCGCCAGCAGCCAAGCGCTTGCGGGGACAGCTGGTGAAGCTTTCTTT
CASSQALAGTAGEAFF
>TRBD2|once|TRBJ2-1|TRBV5-1
TGCGCCAGCAGCTACCCGGGACTAGCGGGAGGCGTTGAGCAGTTCTTC
CASSYPGLAGGVEQFF
>.|.|TRBJ2-7|TRBV6-1
TGTGCCAGCAGTGAAAGTAGGGGCCCCTACGAGCAGTACTTC
CASSESRGPYEQYF
>.|once|TRBJ2-7|TRBV4-3
TGCGCCAGCAGCCAGTATGGAGATAGCGTTACCTACGAGCAGTACTTC
CASSQYGDSVTYEQYF
>TRBD1|few|TRBJ1-1|TRBV4-1
TGCGCCAGCAGCCAACCAGGGACAGGGAAAGGAGGAGCTTTCTTT
CASSQPGTGKGGAFF
>TRBD1|.|TRBJ2-7|TRBV18
TGTGCCAGCTCACCGGGACAGGGAGTTACCGAGCAGTACTTC
CASSPGQGVTEQYF
>.|.|TRBJ1-5|TRBV2
TGTGCCAGCAGAGGGACCGAGAAAAGGGGCAATCAGCCCCAGCATTTT
CASRGTEKRGNQPQHF
>TRBD1|.|TRBJ1-2|TRBV7-9
TGTGCCAGCAGCCCCACTCAGGGGGAGAACTATGGCTACACCTTC
CASSPTQGENYGYTF
>TRBD2|.|TRBJ2-3|TRBV6-6
TGTGCCAGCAGCCTAGCGGGGGGAGTAGGCACAGATACGCAGTATTTT
CASSLAGGVGTDTQYF
>TRBD1|.|TRBJ1-6|TRBV30
TGTGCCTGGATGGGGACAGCTTATAATTCACCCCTCCACTTT
CAWMGTAYNSPLHF
>.|.|TRBJ2-3|TRBV5-1
TGCGCCAGCAGCTTCGAGGGCGGCACAGATACGCAGTATTTT
CASSFEGGTDTQYF
>.|.|TRBJ2-7|TRBV14
TGTGCCAGCAGCCACAACAGGGTCGGCGAGCAGTACTTC
CASSHNRVGEQYF
>.|.|TRBJ1-2|TRBV19
TGTGCCAGTAGTATCGGGGGATACGACTATGGCTACACCTTC
CASSIGGYDYGYTF
>TRBD1|.|TRBJ1-3|TRBV30
TGTGCCTGGAGTATCGGGACAGTCGGAAACACCATATATTTT
CAWSIGTVGNTIYF
>.|.|TRBJ1-1|TRBV6-6
TGTGCCAGCACCCAGGGACAGAACACTGAAGCTTTCTTT
CASTQGQNTEAFF
>TRBD1|.|TRBJ2-7|TRBV7-3
TGTGCCAGCAGCTTAAGGAGGTGGCAAAGGGGGCTCTACGAGCAGTACTTC
CASSLRRWQRGLYEQYF
>.|once|TRBJ2-7|TRBV7-9
TGTGCCAGCAGCTCGGATAACAGGTACGAGCAGTACTTC
CASSSDNRYEQYF
>.|.|TRBJ1-5|TRBV27
TGTGCCAGCAGTTTCGGGGGGGATCAGCCCCAGCATTTT
CASSFGGDQPQHF
>.|once|TRBJ1-1|TRBV5-1
TGCGCCAGCAGCGTTCCAGGGAACACTGAAGCTTTCTTT
CASSVPGNTEAFF
>.|.|TRBJ1-5|TRBV19
TGTGCCAGTAGTACCGGGGGAGGGCCGCATCAGCCCCAGCATTTT
CASSTGGGPHQPQHF
>.|.|TRBJ1-1|TRBV7-9
TGTGCCAGCAGAGCCGGGACGGGGAACACTGAAGCTTTCTTT
CASRAGTGNTEAFF
>.|few|TRBJ1-2|TRBV10-3
TGTGCCATCAGTGTAGGTGGGGGCTACACCTTC
CAISVGGGYTF
>.|.|TRBJ1-2|TRBV27
TGTGCCAGCAGCCCAAGGGCAGGAGGTAACTATGGCTACACCTTC
CASSPRAGGNYGYTF
>.|.|TRBJ2-1|TRBV5-1
TGCGCCAGCAGCTTGGTACAGGGCTCCCACAATGAGCAGTTCTTC
CASSLVQGSHNEQFF
>TRBD2|.|TRBJ2-1|TRBV5-6
TGTGCCAGCAGCCCGCGGACTAGCTACTCCTACAATGAGCAGTTCTTC
CASSPRTSYSYNEQFF
>.|.|TRBJ2-7|TRBV27
TGTGCCACTAATCCGGCATTCAGCTCCTACGAGCAGTACTTC
CATNPAFSSYEQYF
>.|.|TRBJ2-7|TRBV7-2
TGTGCCAGCAGCTTAGGTTCAGACGAGCAGTACTTC
CASSLGSDEQYF
>TRBD1|.|TRBJ2-7|TRBV4-3
TGCGCCAGCAGCCAAGGGGGACAGAGGGGGCAGTACTTC
CASSQGGQRGQYF
>.|.|TRBJ2-4|TRBV28
TGTGCCAGCAGTAGGGGGGGCGAGGCCAAAAACATTCAGTACTTC
CASSRGGEAKNIQYF
>.|once|TRBJ2-2|TRBV6-1
TGTGCCAGCAGTGTACTCCGGAACACCGGGGAGCTGTTTTTT
CASSVLRNTGELFF
>.|.|TRBJ2-1|TRBV25-1
TGTGCCAGCAGTGACCTCGCGTCCATAGCGAGGGATGAGCAGTTCTTC
CASSDLASIARDEQFF
>.|once|TRBJ2-1|TRBV5-6
TGTGCCAGCAGCTGGGAGGTAAGGGGTGAGCAGTTCTTC
CASSWEVRGEQFF
>.|medium-sized|TRBJ1-5|TRBV9
TGTGCCAGCAGCGTAGACCCCAATCAGCCCCAGCATTTT
CASSVDPNQPQHF
>.|once|TRBJ2-7|TRBV11-2
TGTGCCAGCAGCACTGGGACTCTCGAGCAGTACTTC
CASSTGTLEQYF
>.|.|TRBJ2-7|TRBV5-1
TGCGCCAGCAGCTTGGAGGGGGGCGAGAGTACCTACGAGCAGTACTTC
CASSLEGGESTYEQYF
>.|.|TRBJ1-2|TRBV19
TGTGCCAGTAGTGACGGGTCTACAGGGAAGTCTGGCTACACCTTC
CASSDGSTGKSGYTF
>.|.|TRBJ2-5|TRBV6-6
TGTGCCAGCCTGACAGGCCCACGGGAGACCCAGTACTTC
CASLTGPRETQYF
>TRBD2|.|TRBJ2-7|TRBV2
TGTGCCAGCAGACGAGCGGGAGGGCTTGGGTCCTACGAGCAGTACTTC
CASRRAGGLGSYEQYF
>.|.|TRBJ1-2|TRBV7-8
TGTGCCAGCAGCTTAGCCGGACAGAAGAGCTATGGCTACACCTTC
CASSLAGQKSYGYTF
>TRBD1|.|TRBJ2-2|TRBV27
TGTGCCAGCAGTCTCCGACAGGGGATGGGGGAGCTGTTTTTT
CASSLRQGMGELFF
>.|.|TRBJ2-2|TRBV13
TGTGCCAGCAGCTTAACTAGACAGGTCGGCACCGGGGAGCTGTTTTTT
CASSLTRQVGTGELFF